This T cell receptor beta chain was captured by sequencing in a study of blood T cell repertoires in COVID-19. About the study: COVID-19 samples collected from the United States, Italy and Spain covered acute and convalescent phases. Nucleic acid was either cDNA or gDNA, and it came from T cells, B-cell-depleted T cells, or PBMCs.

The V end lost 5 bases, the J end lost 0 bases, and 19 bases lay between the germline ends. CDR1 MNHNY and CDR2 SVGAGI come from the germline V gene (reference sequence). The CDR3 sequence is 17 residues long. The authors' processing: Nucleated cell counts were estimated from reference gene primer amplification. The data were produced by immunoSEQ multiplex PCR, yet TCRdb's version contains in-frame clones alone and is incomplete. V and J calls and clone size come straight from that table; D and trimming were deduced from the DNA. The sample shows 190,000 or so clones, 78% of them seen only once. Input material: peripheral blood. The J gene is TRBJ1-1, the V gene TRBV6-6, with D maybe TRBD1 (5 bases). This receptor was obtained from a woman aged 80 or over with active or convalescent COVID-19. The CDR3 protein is CASSPPPGGGLNTEAFF. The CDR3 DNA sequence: TGTGCCAGCAGTCCTCCTCCGGGGGGAGGCTTGAACACTGAAGCTTTCTTT.